The 29 T cell receptor beta chains reported below all come from one sample, sequenced in a study of T cell repertoires in cytomegalovirus infection. TCRdb itself ran the reads through MiXCR, one entry per CDR3 protein. The table lists more than 650,000 distinct CDR3 sequences, about 40% of them singletons. Sequencing was performed on PBMCs. The source of these receptors is a human donor in good health (CMV status not recorded). Some clones in this sample may be carry-over from other donors' samples.

This clonotype was observed a few times. The rearrangement links TRBV7-2 to TRBJ1-2, with D tentatively TRBD1 (5 bases). The germline CDR1 and CDR2 sequences are SGHTA and FQGNSA. The CDR3 has 13 residues. With 5 bases removed from V and 8 bases from J, the gap between germline ends came to 15 bases. This CDR3 reads CASSESGVVGYTF. The CDR3, as DNA: TGTGCCAGCAGCGAATCGGGGGTCGTGGGCTACACCTTC.

This clonotype has just a few counts. The CDR3 here is CATSAPTPLAGERNEQFF. For the CDR3, the DNA is TGTGCCACCAGTGCCCCAACGCCCTTAGCGGGTGAACGCAATGAGCAGTTCTTC. V gene TRBV24-1 combines with J gene TRBJ2-1; 7 bases fit TRBD2. V lost 5 bases to trimming and J lost 6 bases; unmatched junction nucleotides: 18. The germline CDR1 and CDR2 sequences are KGHDR and SFDVKD. CDR3 length: 18 residues.

This clonotype was counted a few times. The rearrangement joins TRBV28 to TRBJ1-4; D uncertain. The germline CDR1 and CDR2 sequences are MDHEN and SYDVKM. Trimming left V 7 bases short and J 8 bases short, with 20 bases between. The CDR3 runs 15 residues. CDR3 bases: TGTGCCAGCACCTCCGCTCGACGGGGTCCCGAAAAACTGTTTTTT. Translation: CASTSARRGPEKLFF.

The V call is TRBV7-4, the J call TRBJ2-1, with D unresolved. This CDR3 comprises 15 residues. In germline, CDR1 is SGHVT, CDR2 SQSDAQ. V lost 3 bases and J 6 bases, leaving 15 bases between the germline ends. The CDR3 bases are TGTGCCAGCAGCTTGGGTCCAGTGGTACGCAATGAGCAGTTCTTC. Translation gives CASSLGPVVRNEQFF.

The V and J genes are TRBV19 and TRBJ2-2; 9 bases map to TRBD2. This CDR3 spans 18 amino acids. Per germline, CDR1 LNHDA and CDR2 SQIVND (reference sequence). Germline trimming cut 5 bases from V and 1 base from J; bases unmatched to any gene: 11. CDR3 amino acids: CASSRPRRAGGNTGELFF. DNA of the CDR3: TGTGCCAGTAGTCGACCACGTAGAGCGGGGGGGAACACCGGGGAGCTGTTTTTT. Full variable domain (remainder filled in from reference TRBV19 and TRBJ2-2): DGGITQSPKYLFRKEGQNVTLSCEQNLNHDAMYWYRQDPGQGLRLIYYSQIVNDFQKGDIAEGYSVSREKKESFPLTVTSAQKNPTAFYLCASSRPRRAGGNTGELFFGEGSRLTVL.

The chain has TRBV6-6 and TRBJ1-5, with D perhaps matching TRBD1 (6 bases). The CDR3 loop spans 17 amino acids. Germline CDR1 is MNHNY and CDR2 is SVGAGI (reference sequence). Trimming left V 6 bases short and J 4 bases short, with 22 bases between. The CDR3 loop reads CASSAGTSARPNQPQHF. CDR3 bases: TGTGCCAGCAGCGCCGGGACATCCGCTCGTCCAAATCAGCCCCAGCATTTT.

In this sample, this clonotype turned up a few times. The chain carries TRBV7-2 and TRBJ1-5, with D possibly being TRBD1 (5 bases). This CDR3 has 15 amino acids. The germline V gene encodes CDR1 SGHTA and CDR2 FQGNSA. V lost 1 base and J 4 bases, leaving 11 bases between the germline ends. The CDR3 sequence is CASSLVPGRNQPQHF. The CDR3 DNA sequence: TGTGCCAGCAGCTTAGTCCCAGGGCGAAATCAGCCCCAGCATTTT.

The genes are TRBV7-2 and TRBJ2-3, with TRBD2 matching over 11 bases. J gave up 5 bases and V 5 bases, and 6 bases lay outside the gene matches. Germline CDR1 SGHTA, CDR2 FQGNSA. This CDR3 is built from 15 residues. CDR3 residues: CASSTGLAVRDTQYF. The CDR3 DNA follows: TGTGCCAGCAGCACGGGACTAGCGGTCAGAGATACGCAGTATTTT.

As to this clonotype: An end of the junction does not agree with germline; a read error may underlie this. This chain connects TRBV20-1 to TRBJ1-1; D call uncertain. The germline CDR1 and CDR2 sequences are DFQATT and SNEGSKA (reference sequence). The CDR3 runs 14 residues. The CDR3 spells CSARAPVVYTKAFF. In DNA, the CDR3 is TGCAGTGCTAGAGCCCCGGTGGTGTACACTAAAGCTTTCTTT.

The chain uses TRBV12-3 or TRBV12-4 and TRBJ1-1; D remains unclear. Trimming left V 6 bases short and J 8 bases short, with 10 bases between. The CDR3 extends over 11 amino acids. CDR3 nucleotide sequence: TGTGCCAGCAGGGTTTTTATGGAAGCTTTCTTT. Translated: CASRVFMEAFF.

The chain recombines TRBV5-1 with TRBJ2-3; D not resolved. CDR1 SGHRS and CDR2 YFSETQ come from the germline V gene. V dropped 2 bases and J dropped 6 bases, with 19 bases sitting between them. The CDR3 consists of 16 residues. CDR3 bases: TGCGCCAGCAGCTTCGGCGGCACCCGCATCTCGGATACGCAGTATTTT. It translates to CASSFGGTRISDTQYF.

This clonotype has just a few counts. The chain uses TRBV24-1 and TRBJ2-3, with 13 bases lining up with TRBD2. Germline V gives CDR1 KGHDR, CDR2 SFDVKD. This CDR3 is built from 16 residues. V was pared by 2 bases and J by 4 bases, with 2 bases of the junction left unmatched. This CDR3 reads CATSDSGLAGADTQYF. In nucleotides, the CDR3 is TGTGCCACCAGTGATTCTGGACTAGCGGGAGCAGATACGCAGTATTTT.

This sequence joins TRBV20-1 and TRBJ2-7; D unclear. V lost 4 bases to trimming and J lost 5 bases, with 12 bases between them. The CDR3 contains 12 residues. CDR1 is DFQATT, CDR2 SNEGSKA, per germline (reference sequence). The CDR3, as DNA: TGCAGTGCTAACCCCGGTACTGACGAGCAGTACTTC. Protein product: CSANPGTDEQYF.

This sequence joins TRBV6-1 and TRBJ2-7, with 11 bases aligning to TRBD1. There are 20 residues in the CDR3. CDR1 and CDR2 (germline): MNHNS, SASEGT. V dropped 6 bases and J dropped 0; count of bases not matched to a gene: 19. The CDR3, as DNA: TGTGCCAGCAGCGATCCAATCGGACAGGGGGCCCTCACCATCTCCTACGAGCAGTACTTC. It yields the protein CASSDPIGQGALTISYEQYF.

This chain connects TRBV15 to TRBJ1-5; TRBD1 is a possible D gene (6 bases). Trimming shortened V by 5 bases and J by 2 bases, and 10 bases separated the two germline ends. CDR3 length equals 14 residues. Germline V gene data show CDR1 as LNHNV and CDR2 as YYDKDF (reference sequence). The CDR3 is CATSLGGGNQPQHF. The CDR3 DNA is TGTGCCACCAGCCTCGGGGGCGGCAATCAGCCCCAGCATTTT.

The V gene is TRBV7-2, the J gene TRBJ2-7; no clear D. Germline V gene sequence: CDR1 SGHTA, CDR2 FQGNSA. The CDR3 contains 11 residues. V lost 1 base to trimming and J lost 6 bases, with 4 bases between them. The CDR3 DNA is TGTGCCAGCAGCTTAGTCACCGAGCAGTACTTC. Encoded protein: CASSLVTEQYF.

This clonotype has more than one count but fewer than ten. The rearrangement joins TRBV19 to TRBJ2-4, with D unclear. V dropped 4 bases and J dropped 0 bases, with 10 bases sitting between them. The CDR3 is 15 residues long. Looked up from germline, CDR1 is LNHDA and CDR2 is SQIVND (reference sequence). The DNA of the CDR3 is TGTGCCAGTAGTACAGGAGAAGTAGCCAAAAACATTCAGTACTTC. This codes for CASSTGEVAKNIQYF. Full variable domain (rest looked up from reference TRBV19 and TRBJ2-4): DGGITQSPKYLFRKEGQNVTLSCEQNLNHDAMYWYRQDPGQGLRLIYYSQIVNDFQKGDIAEGYSVSREKKESFPLTVTSAQKNPTAFYLCASSTGEVAKNIQYFGAGTRLSVL.

The chain joins TRBV7-9 to TRBJ1-4; 7 bases align to TRBD1. The trim removed 4 bases at V and 8 bases at J, leaving 10 bases unmatched. CDR3 length: 15 amino acids. Per germline, CDR1 SEHNR and CDR2 FQNEAQ (reference sequence). The DNA for the CDR3 is TGTGCCAGCAGCTCAAGACAGGGCAACCAAGAAAAACTGTTTTTT. Translation: CASSSRQGNQEKLFF.

The chain links TRBV25-1 to TRBJ1-2, with a tentative D call TRBD1 (5 bases). Germline V gene lookup returns CDR1 MGHDK and CDR2 SYGVNS. V was shortened by 1 base and J by 3 bases, with 9 bases between the two germline ends. The CDR3 is 14 amino acids. Written as DNA, the CDR3 is TGTGCCAGCAGTGAATTGGGGCATGACTATGGCTACACCTTC. This codes for CASSELGHDYGYTF.

This clonotype was observed a handful of times. The chain employs TRBV12-3 or TRBV12-4 and TRBJ2-2; a weak D match, TRBD1 (5 bases). Trimming removed 4 bases at V and 4 bases at J, with 10 bases between. This CDR3 comprises 14 residues. The DNA of the CDR3 is TGTGCCAGCAGTTATACAGGAGTCACCGGGGAGCTGTTTTTT. Its protein is CASSYTGVTGELFF.

This chain connects TRBV19 to TRBJ2-7, with 9 bases fitting TRBD1. This CDR3 is built from 14 residues. CDR1 is LNHDA, CDR2 SQIVND, per germline (reference sequence). V lost 5 bases to trimming and J lost 0 bases; unmatched junction nucleotides: 2. For the CDR3, the DNA is TGTGCCAGTAGTGGGACAGGGACCTCCTACGAGCAGTACTTC. Translation gives CASSGTGTSYEQYF. Variable domain in full (rest from reference TRBV19 and TRBJ2-7): DGGITQSPKYLFRKEGQNVTLSCEQNLNHDAMYWYRQDPGQGLRLIYYSQIVNDFQKGDIAEGYSVSREKKESFPLTVTSAQKNPTAFYLCASSGTGTSYEQYFGPGTRLTVT.

In this sample, this clonotype turned up many times. This chain links TRBV7-2 with TRBJ1-1; 8 bases fit TRBD1. CDR1 and CDR2 from the germline V gene are SGHTA and FQGNSA. V lost 6 bases and J lost 0; bases outside the gene matches: 3. The CDR3 is 14 amino acids. The CDR3 region is CASSRDRMNTEAFF. The DNA for the CDR3 is TGTGCCAGCAGTAGGGACAGGATGAACACTGAAGCTTTCTTT.

The sample holds a few counts of this clonotype. The rearrangement joins TRBV6-1 to TRBJ1-1; no clear D gene. This CDR3 spans 14 amino acids. In germline, CDR1 is MNHNS, CDR2 SASEGT. V was pared by 1 base and J by 7 bases, with 13 bases between. The CDR3 is CASSEGEGPFEAFF. Here the CDR3 DNA reads TGTGCCAGCAGTGAAGGTGAGGGCCCCTTTGAAGCTTTCTTT.

J is TRBJ1-1 and V is TRBV6-1; D unresolved. V shed 5 bases and J shed 5 bases, with 12 bases lying between them. The V gene's germline CDR1 is MNHNS and CDR2 SASEGT. This CDR3 contains 13 residues. Here the CDR3 reads CASSRSGRTEAFF. The CDR3 region has the DNA TGTGCCAGCAGTAGAAGCGGTCGGACTGAAGCTTTCTTT.

This clonotype has a count of ten or more. This chain connects TRBV7-2 to TRBJ1-5; D is undetermined. Looked up from germline, CDR1 is SGHTA and CDR2 is FQGNSA. The V and J ends lost 1 base and 10 bases respectively, with 17 bases between them. The CDR3 runs 15 residues. The CDR3 spells CASSLVSGERHPQHF. CDR3 sequence (DNA): TGTGCCAGCAGCTTAGTTTCCGGGGAAAGGCACCCCCAGCATTTT.

The J gene is TRBJ2-1, the V gene TRBV19; a weak D match, TRBD1 (5 bases). Germline V gives CDR1 LNHDA, CDR2 SQIVND (reference sequence). The CDR3 totals 14 residues. V shed 5 bases and J shed 9 bases, with 17 bases lying between them. CDR3 nucleotide sequence: TGTGCCAGTAGTCCTAGGACACGGATGGGTGAGCAGTTCTTC. It encodes CASSPRTRMGEQFF. Based on the CDR3 plus reference TRBV19 and TRBJ2-1, the full variable domain is DGGITQSPKYLFRKEGQNVTLSCEQNLNHDAMYWYRQDPGQGLRLIYYSQIVNDFQKGDIAEGYSVSREKKESFPLTVTSAQKNPTAFYLCASSPRTRMGEQFFGPGTRLTVL.

This chain connects TRBV29-1 to TRBJ2-5; the D gene could be TRBD1 or TRBD2 (5 bases each). The CDR3 totals 14 residues. Germline CDR1 SQVTM, CDR2 ANQGSEA. The V end was cut by 2 bases, the J end by 2 bases, with 12 bases between. The CDR3 protein is CSVEIGATQETQYF. The CDR3 nucleotides are TGCAGCGTTGAAATCGGGGCTACACAAGAGACCCAGTACTTC. Supplemented by reference TRBV29-1 and TRBJ2-5, the full variable domain reads SAVISQKPSRDICQRGTSLTIQCQVDSQVTMMFWYRQQPGQSLTLIATANQGSEATYESGFVIDKFPISRPNLTFSTLTVSNMSPEDSSIYLCSVEIGATQETQYFGPGTRLLVL.

This clonotype has just a few counts. This CDR3 is CASSSGGVSGELFF. In DNA form, the CDR3 reads TGTGCCAGCAGCTCGGGGGGAGTTTCCGGGGAGCTGTTTTTT. The gene calls are TRBV7-3 and TRBJ2-2; 7 bases are shared with TRBD2. The germline V gene has CDR1 SGHTA and CDR2 FQGTGA. Trimming at V came to 4 bases and at J to 6 bases, leaving 5 bases not matched to a gene. This CDR3 has 14 residues. Combining the CDR3 with reference TRBV7-3 and TRBJ2-2 gives the whole variable domain GAGVSQTPSNKVTEKGKYVELRCDPISGHTALYWYRQSLGQGPEFLIYFQGTGAADDSGLPNDRFFAVRPEGSVSTLKIQRTERGDSAVYLCASSSGGVSGELFFGEGSRLTVL.

This clonotype was observed a few times. This chain uses TRBV28 with TRBJ1-5, with 7 bases matching TRBD1. This CDR3 has 13 amino acids. Germline CDR1 reads MDHEN; CDR2 reads SYDVKM. V gave up 6 bases and J gave up 4 bases; unmatched junction bases: 3. The CDR3 loop is CASRKTGNQPQHF. The CDR3 region has the DNA TGTGCCAGCAGAAAGACAGGGAATCAGCCCCAGCATTTT.